This T cell receptor (beta chain) was captured in a study of T cell repertoires in cytomegalovirus infection. Study-wide background: CMV infection plus the matching HLA type was flagged by public TCR beta signatures.

Each CDR3 protein gets one entry after TCRdb re-called the reads with MiXCR. This table holds about 20,000 distinct CDR3 sequences, roughly two fifths found once. Study observations and caveats: Dominant in the ex vivo response were TCR beta clonotypes restricted by HLA-C and specific for CMV.

This CDR3 is built from 15 residues. The germline gives CDR1 MNHEY, CDR2 SMNVEV (reference sequence). Trimming took 3 bases from V and 4 from J, leaving 15 bases between them. Concerning this clonotype: Its antigen remains unknown.

The starting material was CD8+ T cells from cultured PBMCs, obtained from culture after CMV antigen stimulation. This chain uses TRBV27 with TRBJ1-1; D might be TRBD1 (5 bases). The receptor comes from a human donor in good health (CMV status not recorded). Some clones in this sample may be carry-over from other donors' samples. Written as DNA, the CDR3 is TGTGCCAGCAGTTTCTCCCAGGGTGTTGGCACTGAAGCTTTCTTT. This gives the protein CASSFSQGVGTEAFF.